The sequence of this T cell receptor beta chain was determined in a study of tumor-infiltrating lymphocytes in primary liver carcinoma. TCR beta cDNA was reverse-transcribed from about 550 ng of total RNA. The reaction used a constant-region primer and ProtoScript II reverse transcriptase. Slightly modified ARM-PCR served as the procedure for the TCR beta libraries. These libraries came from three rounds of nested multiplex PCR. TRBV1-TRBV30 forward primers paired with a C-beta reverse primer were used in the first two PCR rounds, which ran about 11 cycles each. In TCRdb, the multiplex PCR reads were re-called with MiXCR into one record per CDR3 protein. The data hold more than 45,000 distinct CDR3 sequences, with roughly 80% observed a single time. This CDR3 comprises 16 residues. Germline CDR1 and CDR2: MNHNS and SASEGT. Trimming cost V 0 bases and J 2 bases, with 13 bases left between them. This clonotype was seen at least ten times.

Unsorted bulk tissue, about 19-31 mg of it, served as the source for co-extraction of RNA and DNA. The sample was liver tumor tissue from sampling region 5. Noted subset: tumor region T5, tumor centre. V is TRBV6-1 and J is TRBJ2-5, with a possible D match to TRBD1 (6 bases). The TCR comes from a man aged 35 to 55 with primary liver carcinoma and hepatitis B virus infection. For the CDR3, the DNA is TGTGCCAGCAGTGAAGCACTTGGACAGCTACAAGAGACCCAGTACTTC. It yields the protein CASSEALGQLQETQYF.